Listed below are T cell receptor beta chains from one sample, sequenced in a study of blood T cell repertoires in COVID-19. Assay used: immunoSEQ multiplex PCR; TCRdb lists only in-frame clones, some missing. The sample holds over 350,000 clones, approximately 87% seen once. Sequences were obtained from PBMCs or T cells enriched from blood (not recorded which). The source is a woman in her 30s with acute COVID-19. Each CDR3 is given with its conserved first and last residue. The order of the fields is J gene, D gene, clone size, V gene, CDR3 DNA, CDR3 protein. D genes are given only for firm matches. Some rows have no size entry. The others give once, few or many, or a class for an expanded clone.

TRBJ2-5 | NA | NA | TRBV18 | TGTGCCAGCTCACTAAGAACACTACAAGAGACCCAGTACTTC | CASSLRTLQETQYF
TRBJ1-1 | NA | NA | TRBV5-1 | TGCGCCAGCAGCTTGGATTGGGGGGGCGAAGCTTTCTTT | CASSLDWGGEAFF
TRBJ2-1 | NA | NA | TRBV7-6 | TGTGCCAGCAGCTTAGGCGGAATCATGGGAGACAATGAGCAGTTCTTC | CASSLGGIMGDNEQFF
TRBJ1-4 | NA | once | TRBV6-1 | TGTGCCAGCAGTGAAATTACTCGGGGGTTTTTTGGTAATGAAAAACTGTTTTTT | CASSEITRGFFGNEKLFF
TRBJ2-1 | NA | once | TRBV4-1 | TGCGCCAGCAGCCAAGTTGGGACTCTTTACAATGAGCAGTTCTTC | CASSQVGTLYNEQFF
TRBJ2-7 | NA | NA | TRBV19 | TGTGCCAGTAGTCGACAGGAAAGCTCCTACGAGCAGTACTTC | CASSRQESSYEQYF
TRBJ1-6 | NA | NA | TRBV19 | TGTGCCAGTAGTATAGATTCCACTTCCAGGTCCCTCCACTTT | CASSIDSTSRSLHF
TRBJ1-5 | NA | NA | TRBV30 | TGTGCCTGGAGTACTGGGACATGGGGCAATCAGCCCCAGCATTTT | CAWSTGTWGNQPQHF
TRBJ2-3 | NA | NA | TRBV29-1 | TGCAGTTCGGGGGTAGATACGCAGTATTTT | CSSGVDTQYF
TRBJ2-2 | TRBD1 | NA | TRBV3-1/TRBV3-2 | TGTGCCAGCAGCCAAGACGGGACAGGGGGAGGAAGAACCGGGGAGCTGTTTTTT | CASSQDGTGGGRTGELFF
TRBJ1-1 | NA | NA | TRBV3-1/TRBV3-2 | TGTGCCAGCAGGCAAGACAGGTTCACGACTGAAGCTTTCTTT | CASRQDRFTTEAFF
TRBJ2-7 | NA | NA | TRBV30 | TGTGCCTGGAGTCTAACCGGGACACCAACCTTCTTC | CAWSLTGTPTFF
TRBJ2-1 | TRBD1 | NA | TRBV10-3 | TGTGCCATCAGCGGGACAGGGCCGACCTACAATGAGCAGTTCTTC | CAISGTGPTYNEQFF
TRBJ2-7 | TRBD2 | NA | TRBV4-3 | TGCGCCAGCAGCCAAGAACGGGGGGTTTGGTACGAGCAGTACTTC | CASSQERGVWYEQYF
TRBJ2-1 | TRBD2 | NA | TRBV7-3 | TGTGCCAGCAGCTTAGTGCGGGGGGGCCCCAATGAGCAGTTCTTC | CASSLVRGGPNEQFF
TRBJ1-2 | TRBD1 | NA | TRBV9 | TGTGCCAGCAGCGTAGGGGACGGACAGGGGACTCTGGCTAACTATGGCTACACCTTC | CASSVGDGQGTLANYGYTF
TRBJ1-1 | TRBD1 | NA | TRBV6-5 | TGTGCCAGCAGTCCGTGGACAGGGGACACTGAAGCTTTCTTT | CASSPWTGDTEAFF
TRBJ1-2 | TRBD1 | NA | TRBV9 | TGTGCCAGCAGCGTAGATTACAGGGGGCTCTATGGCTACACCTTC | CASSVDYRGLYGYTF
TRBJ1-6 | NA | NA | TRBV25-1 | TGTGCCAGCAGTGAACAGTCCTCCTATAATTCACCCCTCCACTTT | CASSEQSSYNSPLHF
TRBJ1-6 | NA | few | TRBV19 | TGTGCCAGTAGTATGCTTGCAGGGTATAATTCACCCCTCCACTTT | CASSMLAGYNSPLHF
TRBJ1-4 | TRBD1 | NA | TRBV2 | TGTGCCAGCAGTGGACGACAGGGCGGCTCCGAAAAACTGTTTTTT | CASSGRQGGSEKLFF
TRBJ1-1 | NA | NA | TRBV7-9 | TGTGCCAGCAGCCCTGTTCAGCGGGGGTTCATTTCCACTGAAGCTTTCTTT | CASSPVQRGFISTEAFF
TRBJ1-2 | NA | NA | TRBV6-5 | TGTGCCAGCAGTTACGGCCGGCCGACAAACTATGGCTACACCTTC | CASSYGRPTNYGYTF
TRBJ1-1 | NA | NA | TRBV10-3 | TGCCGAGCGTGGGGGGGAGTGGACACTGAAGCTTTCTTT | CRAWGGVDTEAFF
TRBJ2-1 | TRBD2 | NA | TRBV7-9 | TGTGCCAGCAGCTTAGCTAGCGGGGGCTCCTACAATGAGCAGTTCTTC | CASSLASGGSYNEQFF
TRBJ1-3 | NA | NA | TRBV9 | TGTGCCAGCAGCGTAGCTTTTGGGCCCCTCTTCACTGGAAACACCATATATTTT | CASSVAFGPLFTGNTIYF